This T cell receptor beta chain was sequenced in a study of blood T cell repertoires in COVID-19. Study-level information: The United States, Italy and Spain were the sources of the acute and convalescent COVID-19 samples. Sources were T cells, B-cell-depleted T cells, or PBMCs; the material itself was cDNA or gDNA.

The CDR3 runs to 16 residues. Germline CDR1 and CDR2: LGHDT and YNNKEL (reference sequence). V was pared by 4 bases and J by 4 bases, with 7 bases of the junction left unmatched. A single count supports this clone. Source study methods: Reference gene primer amplification gave nucleated cell count estimates. TCRdb's table, derived via immunoSEQ multiplex PCR, lists solely in-frame clones and lacks some. V, J and clone size were drawn from that table, and D and trimming were deduced from the DNA. The sample consists of under 200,000 clones, roughly four fifths of them appearing once. The sample taken for sequencing was peripheral blood. The chain links TRBV3-1 (or the pseudogene TRBV3-2) to TRBJ1-6; 7 positions agree with TRBD1. The clonotype was recovered from a man between 65 and 85 years old with active or convalescent COVID-19. The CDR3 sequence: CASSLLPGQYNSPLHF. Here the CDR3 DNA reads TGTGCCAGCAGCCTTCTGCCGGGACAGTATAATTCACCCCTCCACTTT.